This note documents a single T cell receptor (beta chain) sequence. Its target is unknown. The data stem from a study of blood T cells in healthy people across ages. As for the study in general: When template switching was applied, about one barcoded beta molecule was captured per two T cells.

It was with a sample-barcoded 5' primer and a J-beta primer mix that a second PCR of roughly 7 to 12 cycles was run. Each cDNA molecule, via a template-switch adaptor with 12 random nucleotides, was tagged. From the 5' RACE reads, TCRdb called clonotypes with MiXCR, one entry per CDR3 protein. In the table there are about 1,500,000 distinct CDR3 sequences, about 28% of which are singletons. V lost 4 bases to trimming and J lost 11 bases; unmatched junction nucleotides: 14. Germline V gives CDR1 SGHNT, CDR2 YYREEE (reference sequence). The CDR3 is 14 amino acids. Study-wide results and caveats: Aged donors had fewer naive CD4+ cells and lower diversity than long-lived donors.

The receptor was derived from a woman aged 30 to 39 in good health. Sequencing input: blood. This chain joins TRBV5-4 and TRBJ2-5; 7 bases match TRBD2. CDR3 DNA sequence: TGTGCCAGCAGCCCGGGGACGGCCGCGGGGGAGCAGTACTTC. As protein: CASSPGTAAGEQYF.